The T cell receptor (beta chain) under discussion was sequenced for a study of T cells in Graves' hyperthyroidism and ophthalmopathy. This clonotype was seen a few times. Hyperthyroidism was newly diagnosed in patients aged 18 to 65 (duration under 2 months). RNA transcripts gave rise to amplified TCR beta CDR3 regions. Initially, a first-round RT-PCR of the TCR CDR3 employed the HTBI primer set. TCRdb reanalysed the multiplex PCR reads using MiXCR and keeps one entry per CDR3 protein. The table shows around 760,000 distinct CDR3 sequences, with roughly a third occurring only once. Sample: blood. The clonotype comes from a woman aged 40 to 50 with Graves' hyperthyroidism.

DNA of the CDR3: TGCAGTGCCGGGACAGCGCAAGAGACCCAGTACTTC. This codes for CSAGTAQETQYF. The gene calls are TRBV20-1 and TRBJ2-5; TRBD1 matches at 7 bases. The V segment lost 6 bases and the J segment 2 bases; nucleotides outside the gene matches: 3. CDR3 length equals 12 residues. Germline CDR1 and CDR2: DFQATT and SNEGSKA (reference sequence).